This T cell receptor (beta chain) was sequenced in a study of beta chain features in type 1 diabetes. The study reverse transcribed the entire isolated RNA, so it sequenced expressed TCRB transcripts. There were 3 million to 4 million reads on average in the naive, central memory and regulatory T cell samples. Produced via immunoSEQ multiplex PCR; TCRdb's table is partial and in-frame only. This table has roughly 730,000 clones, around an eighth appearing once. Note on this clone: Its specificity is unknown. Being one base from a much bigger clone, this may be a read error. The sample contains more than one DNA sequence encoding this CDR3.

CD45RO/CCR7/CD25/CD127/CD95/CD27 separated CD4+ naive, central memory, regulatory and stem cell-like memory cells by sorting. Whole-study findings and limits: There was a moderate but significant shortening of TCRB CDR3s in all four CD4+ subsets of Type 1 diabetes patients. Insertion counts at VDJ junctions were lower in type 1 diabetes patients, who also showed more deletions there. Naive, central memory and Treg TCRB repertoires appeared more alike in patients than in healthy donors.

The material sequenced was naive CD4+ T cells from blood. This receptor was identified in a man aged 18 to 29 with type 1 diabetes.

In DNA, the CDR3 is TGCGCCAGCAGCTTGACAGGGGACACTGAAGCTTTCTTT. Translated, it gives CASSLTGDTEAFF. The chain combines TRBV5-1 with TRBJ1-1; 7 bases agree with TRBD1. Per germline, CDR1 SGHRS and CDR2 YFSETQ. The CDR3 is 13 residues long. Trimming cost V 1 base and J 3 bases; bases outside gene matches: 0.